The 13 T cell receptor beta chains in this list originate from one sample, sequenced in a study of blood T cell repertoires in COVID-19. The method was immunoSEQ multiplex PCR; TCRdb's version includes in-frame clones alone and lacks a portion of them. The data hold more than 100,000 clones, with approximately 84% observed a single time. Input material: peripheral blood. All receptors come from a man aged 55 to 70 with acute or convalescent COVID-19.

This clone occurred a few times. The rearrangement uses TRBV9 and TRBJ1-6; 7 bases match TRBD1. The ends lost 4 bases at V and 6 bases at J; junction bases unmatched: 10. CDR1 is SGDLS, CDR2 YYNGEE, per germline. This CDR3 contains 16 residues. CDR3 loop: CASSQHGTAGNSPLHF. The CDR3 DNA is TGTGCCAGCAGCCAGCATGGGACAGCTGGTAATTCACCCCTCCACTTT.

V is TRBV13 and J is TRBJ2-3, with 10 bases identical to TRBD1. V lost 2 bases and J lost 2; bases outside the gene matches: 7. CDR1 and CDR2 from the germline V gene are PRHDT and FYEKMQ (reference sequence). CDR3 size: 17 residues. The DNA for the CDR3 is TGTGCCAGCAGCTTATGGGCGGGACAGGGGAACACAGATACGCAGTATTTT. Protein: CASSLWAGQGNTDTQYF.

The V and J genes are TRBV10-3 and TRBJ2-1, with D possibly TRBD1 on 7 matching bases. Germline assignment: CDR1 ENHRY and CDR2 SYGVKD. V was trimmed by 5 bases and J by 0 bases, leaving 14 bases between them. The CDR3 runs to 16 residues. CDR3 protein: CAISYSGGGSYNEQFF. CDR3 bases: TGTGCCATCAGTTATTCAGGGGGAGGCTCCTACAATGAGCAGTTCTTC.

This chain links TRBV5-1 with TRBJ2-2; perhaps TRBD1 as D (5 bases). The V end was cut by 3 bases, the J end by 2 bases, with 5 bases between. This CDR3 comprises 13 residues. The germline V gene encodes CDR1 SGHRS and CDR2 YFSETQ. This CDR3 reads CASSWGNTGELFF. Written as DNA, the CDR3 is TGCGCCAGCAGCTGGGGCAACACCGGGGAGCTGTTTTTT.

V and J are TRBV30 and TRBJ2-2; D perhaps matches TRBD2 (5 bases). The CDR3 has 15 residues. V was cut by 0 bases and J by 6 bases, with 14 bases left in between. Germline V gene sequence: CDR1 GTSNPN, CDR2 SVGIG (reference sequence). As DNA, the CDR3 is TGTGCCTGGAGTGTACTAGGTTCGGCCGCCGGGGAGCTGTTTTTT. It encodes CAWSVLGSAAGELFF.

This clone was observed once. The rearrangement links TRBV6-1 to TRBJ2-1; possible D gene TRBD1, 6 bases. The CDR3 runs 14 residues. Trimming pared 6 bases from V and 5 bases from J, leaving 14 bases between. Germline V gives CDR1 MNHNS, CDR2 SASEGT. The CDR3 here is CASSDRDTNNEQFF. In nucleotides, the CDR3 is TGTGCCAGCAGCGACCGGGACACTAACAATGAGCAGTTCTTC.

The chain is built from TRBV5-1 and TRBJ1-1, with 8 bases aligning to TRBD1. This CDR3 has 13 residues. Trimming cost V 5 bases and J 3 bases; bases outside gene matches: 3. Per the germline V gene, CDR1 is SGHRS and CDR2 is YFSETQ. CDR3 in amino acids: CASRTGEDTEAFF. CDR3 DNA: TGCGCCAGCAGGACAGGGGAAGACACTGAAGCTTTCTTT.

This clone is a singleton in its sample. This chain connects TRBV5-1 to TRBJ1-2; 9 bases map to TRBD1. The CDR3 runs to 14 residues. With 4 bases clipped from V and 4 bases from J, the junction kept 5 bases outside the gene matches. Germline V gene sequence: CDR1 SGHRS, CDR2 YFSETQ. The CDR3 spells CASSEGQGGYGYTF. The CDR3 DNA is TGCGCCAGCAGCGAGGGACAGGGAGGCTATGGCTACACCTTC.

The DNA of the CDR3 is TGCGCCAGCTCTTCGGGAGGAAGAGATACGCAGTATTTT. This sequence encodes CASSSGGRDTQYF. The chain joins TRBV5-1 to TRBJ2-3; TRBD2 aligns across 7 bases. The CDR3 runs to 13 residues. The germline gives CDR1 SGHRS, CDR2 YFSETQ. J gave up 5 bases and V 7 bases, and 7 bases lay outside the gene matches.

The chain couples TRBV6-5 to TRBJ1-3, with D unclear. V shed 6 bases and J shed 4 bases, with 10 bases lying between them. Germline V gene data show CDR1 as MNHEY and CDR2 as SVGAGI. The CDR3 covers 13 residues. The CDR3 spells CASSLYIGNTIYF. CDR3 DNA: TGTGCCAGCAGCCTTTACATAGGAAACACCATATATTTT.

The chain links TRBV6-1 to TRBJ1-1; tentative D call: TRBD1 (5 bases). The CDR3 contains 17 residues. Trimming took off 2 bases at V and 5 bases at J, with 21 bases between the two ends. CDR1 and CDR2 (germline): MNHNS, SASEGT. DNA of the CDR3: TGTGCCAGCAGTGAAATTCAGGGCGTGGGGGGAAGGACTGAAGCTTTCTTT. Translating gives CASSEIQGVGGRTEAFF.

CDR3 coding DNA: TGTGCCTGGAGTGCCCGGGAGGGGGCCGTCCCAACTAATGAAAAACTGTTTTTT. Translated, it gives CAWSAREGAVPTNEKLFF. The chain carries TRBV30 and TRBJ1-4; TRBD1 matches at 7 bases. V trimming: 1 base; J trimming: 0 bases; junction bases outside the gene matches: 11. The CDR3 is 18 amino acids. Looked up from germline, CDR1 is GTSNPN and CDR2 is SVGIG (reference sequence).

The chain carries TRBV5-1 and TRBJ1-6; no firm D call. V was pared by 3 bases and J by 7 bases, with 5 bases between. The CDR3 length is 12 residues. From germline, CDR1 is SGHRS and CDR2 YFSETQ. CDR3 sequence reads: CASSSRNSPLHF. The CDR3 DNA reads as TGCGCCAGCAGCTCCCGGAATTCACCCCTCCACTTT.